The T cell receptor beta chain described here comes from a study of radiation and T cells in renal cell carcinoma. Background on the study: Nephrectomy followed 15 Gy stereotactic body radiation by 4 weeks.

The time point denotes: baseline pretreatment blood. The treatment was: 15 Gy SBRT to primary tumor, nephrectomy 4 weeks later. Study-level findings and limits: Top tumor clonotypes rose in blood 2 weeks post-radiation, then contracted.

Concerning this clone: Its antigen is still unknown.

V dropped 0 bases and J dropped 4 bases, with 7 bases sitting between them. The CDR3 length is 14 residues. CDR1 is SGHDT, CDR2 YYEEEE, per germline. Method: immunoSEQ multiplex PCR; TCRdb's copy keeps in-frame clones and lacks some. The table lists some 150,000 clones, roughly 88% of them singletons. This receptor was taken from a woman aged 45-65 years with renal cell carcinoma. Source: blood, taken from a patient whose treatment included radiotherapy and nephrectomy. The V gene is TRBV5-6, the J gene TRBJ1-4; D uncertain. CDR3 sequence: CASSLVRLNEKLFF. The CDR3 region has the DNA TGTGCCAGCAGCTTGGTTCGACTTAATGAAAAACTGTTTTTT.